The 17 T cell receptor beta chains below were found in one sample sequenced in a study of cytomegalovirus exposure and HLA in healthy donors. Researchers ran the PCR with 60 Vbeta and 13 Jbeta primers. Using immunoSEQ multiplex PCR, the repertoire was profiled, and TCRdb retains in-frame clones only, with some absent. The sample comprises roughly 150,000 clones, approximately 71% of which are singletons, and roughly 5.4% rests with the top ten. The specimen was PBMCs. The receptors here all came from a young woman in good health and CMV-seropositive.

In DNA form, the CDR3 reads TGCGCCAGCAGCTTGGAGGGCAGGGGTATTGACGAGCAGTACTTC. It codes for CASSLEGRGIDEQYF. V gene TRBV5-1 combines with J gene TRBJ2-7, with TRBD1 as a possible D gene (6 bases). This CDR3 contains 15 residues. Germline V gives CDR1 SGHRS, CDR2 YFSETQ. V lost 0 bases and J lost 5, with 15 bases in between.

The J gene is TRBJ2-4, the V gene TRBV28; a possible D gene is TRBD2 (5 bases). The CDR3 has 15 amino acids. Trimming cost V 5 bases and J 0 bases, with 11 bases left between them. Germline V gene sequence: CDR1 MDHEN, CDR2 SYDVKM. CDR3 sequence (DNA): TGTGCCAGCAGTCCCAACGGACTAGCCAAAAACATTCAGTACTTC. Its protein is CASSPNGLAKNIQYF. Combining the CDR3 with reference TRBV28 and TRBJ2-4 gives the whole variable domain DVKVTQSSRYLVKRTGEKVFLECVQDMDHENMFWYRQDPGLGLRLIYFSYDVKMKEKGDIPEGYSVSREKKERFSLILESASTNQTSMYLCASSPNGLAKNIQYFGAGTRLSVL.

The chain joins TRBV5-1 to TRBJ2-2; 14 positions agree with TRBD2. From germline, CDR1 is SGHRS and CDR2 YFSETQ. V shed 4 bases, J shed 7 bases, and the junction held 12 bases outside the gene matches. This CDR3 spans 18 amino acids. CDR3 sequence reads: CASSPTTSGGARGGELFF. CDR3 DNA: TGCGCCAGCAGCCCGACGACTAGCGGGGGGGCCAGAGGCGGGGAGCTGTTTTTT. Supplemented by reference TRBV5-1 and TRBJ2-2, the full variable domain reads KAGVTQTPRYLIKTRGQQVTLSCSPISGHRSVSWYQQTPGQGLQFLFEYFSETQRNKGNFPGRFSGRQFSNSRSEMNVSTLELGDSALYLCASSPTTSGGARGGELFFGEGSRLTVL.

This rearrangement joins TRBV7-2 to TRBJ2-7, with 9 bases lining up with TRBD1. V lost 5 bases and J lost 3; bases outside the gene matches: 11. There are 16 residues in the CDR3. The germline V gene has CDR1 SGHTA and CDR2 FQGNSA. The CDR3 spells CASSHNPGTGIYEQYF. CDR3 in DNA: TGTGCCAGCAGCCACAATCCCGGGACAGGGATCTACGAGCAGTACTTC.

V usage is TRBV5-1 and J usage is TRBJ1-1; a possible D gene is TRBD1 (6 bases). This CDR3 spans 16 amino acids. In germline, CDR1 is SGHRS, CDR2 YFSETQ. With 0 bases removed from V and 1 base from J, the gap between germline ends came to 13 bases. As DNA, the CDR3 is TGCGCCAGCAGCTTGGCCCCTTCAGGGGCGAACACTGAAGCTTTCTTT. This encodes CASSLAPSGANTEAFF.

This clone occurred a few times. One end of the junction does not line up with germline, which may come from a read error. The rearrangement links TRBV7-7 to TRBJ2-2; 8 bases line up with TRBD1. The CDR3 has 15 residues. Per the germline V gene, CDR1 is SSHAT and CDR2 is FNYEAQ (reference sequence). The CDR3, as DNA: TGTGCTAGCAGCACCACTACAGGGGGCACCGGGGAGCTGTTTTTT. It translates to CASSTTTGGTGELFF.

The chain is built from TRBV7-9 and TRBJ2-1; possibly TRBD1 for D (6 bases). With 2 bases removed from V and 6 bases from J, the gap between germline ends came to 14 bases. Germline loops: CDR1 SEHNR, CDR2 FQNEAQ (reference sequence). The CDR3 spans 15 residues. CDR3 coding DNA: TGTGCCAGCAGCTTATATGACAGGATGTTCAATGAGCAGTTCTTC. Its protein product is CASSLYDRMFNEQFF.

The V and J genes are TRBV5-6 and TRBJ1-6; the D is unclear. Per the germline V gene, CDR1 is SGHDT and CDR2 is YYEEEE. V lost 5 bases, J lost 5 bases, and 20 bases lay in between. This CDR3 has 17 residues. The CDR3 protein is CASRPLGGMEDNSPLHF. Here the CDR3 DNA reads TGTGCCAGCAGACCGTTGGGAGGGATGGAAGATAATTCACCCCTCCACTTT.

CDR3 residues: CASSYRSAGGGETQYF. CDR3 nucleotides: TGTGCCAGCAGCTATCGTTCTGCAGGGGGCGGTGAGACCCAGTACTTC. The V gene is TRBV7-9, the J gene TRBJ2-5, with 8 bases matching TRBD1. CDR3 size: 16 residues. The V and J ends lost 4 bases and 5 bases, in that order; junction bases with no gene match: 12. Germline V gene data show CDR1 as SEHNR and CDR2 as FQNEAQ (reference sequence).

The chain carries TRBV5-1 and TRBJ2-7; 10 nucleotides match TRBD1. CDR1 SGHRS and CDR2 YFSETQ come from the germline V gene. The CDR3 runs 13 residues. Trimming at V came to 5 bases and at J to 7 bases, leaving 6 bases not matched to a gene. The CDR3 is CASRPGTGDEQYF. CDR3 nucleotide sequence: TGCGCCAGCAGGCCCGGGACAGGGGATGAGCAGTACTTC.

This clone occurred a few times. V gene TRBV30 combines with J gene TRBJ1-1; D unresolved. Germline lookup yields CDR1 GTSNPN and CDR2 SVGIG (reference sequence). Trimming took 8 bases from V and 0 from J, leaving 13 bases between them. The CDR3 is 13 amino acids. CDR3 coding DNA: TGTGCCGCTCGGGAAGCCCTGAACACTGAAGCTTTCTTT. It specifies CAAREALNTEAFF.

The chain uses TRBV19 and TRBJ1-4, with TRBD1 matching over 9 bases. Germline trimming cut 10 bases from V and 6 bases from J; bases unmatched to any gene: 3. The CDR3 has 12 amino acids. Germline V CDR1 and CDR2: LNHDA, SQIVND (reference sequence). CDR3 in DNA: TGTGCCAAAGACAGGGGGGATGAAAAACTGTTTTTT. Its protein product is CAKDRGDEKLFF.

The J gene is TRBJ2-3, the V gene TRBV14; 11 bases map to TRBD2. The germline V gene has CDR1 SGHDN and CDR2 FVKESK. CDR3 length: 14 residues. V gave up 2 bases and J gave up 12 bases; unmatched junction bases: 7. The CDR3 sequence: CASSQPISGGAQYF. The CDR3 bases are TGTGCCAGCAGCCAACCCATTAGCGGGGGGGCACAGTATTTT.

This clone has only a few counts. The chain uses TRBV27 and TRBJ2-1, with 9 bases identical to TRBD1. Trimming removed 6 bases from V and 1 base from J; junction bases left unmatched: 4. The CDR3 has 15 residues. Germline V lookup: CDR1 MNHEY, CDR2 SMNVEV (reference sequence). The CDR3 loop is CASSQTGGSYNEQFF. The CDR3 coding sequence is TGTGCCAGCAGCCAGACAGGGGGTTCCTACAATGAGCAGTTCTTC.

The chain uses TRBV30 and TRBJ1-2, with TRBD1 matching 10 bases. The germline CDR1 and CDR2 sequences are GTSNPN and SVGIG (reference sequence). The CDR3 totals 15 residues. The J segment lost 4 bases and the V segment lost 2 bases, leaving 7 bases of the junction unmatched. The CDR3 DNA is TGTGCCTGGAGTTTTTCGGGACAGGGGTTCTATGGCTACACCTTC. This codes for CAWSFSGQGFYGYTF.

The chain joins TRBV5-8 to TRBJ1-2; 9 positions agree with TRBD1. This CDR3 has 13 residues. V lost 3 bases to trimming and J lost 8 bases; unmatched junction nucleotides: 5. Germline V gene data show CDR1 as SGHTS and CDR2 as YDEGEE. This CDR3 is CASSWTGAPGYTF. In nucleotides, the CDR3 is TGTGCCAGCAGCTGGACAGGGGCGCCGGGCTACACCTTC.

This chain connects TRBV2 to TRBJ2-3, with D perhaps matching TRBD1 (6 bases). The germline CDR1 and CDR2 sequences are SNHLY and FYNNEI. The V and J ends lost 6 bases and 2 bases respectively, with 12 bases between them. The CDR3 has 14 amino acids. CDR3 in amino acids: CASSLQGFTDTQYF. The CDR3 coding sequence is TGTGCCAGCAGCCTACAGGGTTTCACAGATACGCAGTATTTT.